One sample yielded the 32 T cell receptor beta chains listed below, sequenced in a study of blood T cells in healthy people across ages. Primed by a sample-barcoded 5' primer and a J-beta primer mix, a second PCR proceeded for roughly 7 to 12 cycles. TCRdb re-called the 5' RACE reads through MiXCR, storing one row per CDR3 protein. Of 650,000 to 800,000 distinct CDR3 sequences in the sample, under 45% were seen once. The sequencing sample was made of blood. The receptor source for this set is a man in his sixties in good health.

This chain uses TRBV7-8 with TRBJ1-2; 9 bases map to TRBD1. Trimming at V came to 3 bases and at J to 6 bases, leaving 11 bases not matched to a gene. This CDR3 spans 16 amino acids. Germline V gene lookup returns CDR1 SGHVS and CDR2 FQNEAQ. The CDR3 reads CASSFQGTGSGNGYTF. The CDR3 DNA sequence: TGTGCCAGCAGCTTCCAAGGGACAGGGAGCGGTAATGGCTACACCTTC.

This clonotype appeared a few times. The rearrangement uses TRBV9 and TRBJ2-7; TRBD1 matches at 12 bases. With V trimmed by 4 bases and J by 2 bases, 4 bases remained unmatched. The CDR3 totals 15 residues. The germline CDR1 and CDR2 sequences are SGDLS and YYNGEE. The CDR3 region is CASSPRDRGPYEQYF. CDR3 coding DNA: TGTGCCAGCAGCCCCCGGGACAGGGGGCCCTACGAGCAGTACTTC.

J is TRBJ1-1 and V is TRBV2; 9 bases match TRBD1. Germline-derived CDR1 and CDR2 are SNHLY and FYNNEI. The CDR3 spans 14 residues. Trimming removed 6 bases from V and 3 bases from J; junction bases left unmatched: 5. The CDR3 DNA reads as TGTGCCAGCAGAGCCGGGACAGGGTACACTGAAGCTTTCTTT. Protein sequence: CASRAGTGYTEAFF.

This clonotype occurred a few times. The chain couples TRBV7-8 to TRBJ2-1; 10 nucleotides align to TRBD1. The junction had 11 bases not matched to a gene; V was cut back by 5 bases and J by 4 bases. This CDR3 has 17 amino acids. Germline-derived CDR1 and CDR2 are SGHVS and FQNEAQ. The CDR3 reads CASSPRDRGVGYNEQFF. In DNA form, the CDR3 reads TGTGCCAGCAGCCCCCGGGACAGGGGCGTCGGATACAATGAGCAGTTCTTC. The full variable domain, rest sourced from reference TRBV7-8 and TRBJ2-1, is GAGVSQSPRYKVAKRGQDVALRCDPISGHVSLFWYQQALGQGPEFLTYFQNEAQLDKSGLPSDRFFAERPEGSVSTLKIQRTQQEDSAVYLCASSPRDRGVGYNEQFFGPGTRLTVL.

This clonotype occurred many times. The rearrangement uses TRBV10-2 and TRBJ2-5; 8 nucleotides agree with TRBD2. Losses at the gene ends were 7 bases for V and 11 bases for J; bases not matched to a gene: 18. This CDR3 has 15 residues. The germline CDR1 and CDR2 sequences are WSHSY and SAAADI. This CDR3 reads CASTLGLVATGVQYF. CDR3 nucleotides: TGCGCCAGCACTTTGGGACTAGTTGCGACTGGTGTGCAGTACTTC.

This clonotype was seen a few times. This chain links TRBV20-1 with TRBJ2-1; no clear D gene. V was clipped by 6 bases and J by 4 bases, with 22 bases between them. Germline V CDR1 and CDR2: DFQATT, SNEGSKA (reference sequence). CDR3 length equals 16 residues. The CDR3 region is CSAKPGSGNPYNEQFF. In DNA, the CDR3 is TGCAGTGCCAAACCGGGTTCCGGTAACCCTTACAATGAGCAGTTCTTC.

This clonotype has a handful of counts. CDR3 in DNA: TGTGCCAGCAGCGTCGACTGGAGCTCCTACAATGAGCAGTTCTTC. This codes for CASSVDWSSYNEQFF. The gene calls are TRBV9 and TRBJ2-1; D remains ambiguous. The CDR3 covers 15 residues. Per germline, CDR1 SGDLS and CDR2 YYNGEE. V was trimmed by 2 bases and J by 0 bases, leaving 9 bases between them.

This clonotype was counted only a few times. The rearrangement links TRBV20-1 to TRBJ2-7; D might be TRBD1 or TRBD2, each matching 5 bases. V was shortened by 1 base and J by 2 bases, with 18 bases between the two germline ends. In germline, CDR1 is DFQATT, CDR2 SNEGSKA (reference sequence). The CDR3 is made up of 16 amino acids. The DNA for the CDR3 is TGCAGTGCTAGAGTTCCCGGGGCTAGAGATCCCTACGAGCAGTACTTC. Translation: CSARVPGARDPYEQYF.

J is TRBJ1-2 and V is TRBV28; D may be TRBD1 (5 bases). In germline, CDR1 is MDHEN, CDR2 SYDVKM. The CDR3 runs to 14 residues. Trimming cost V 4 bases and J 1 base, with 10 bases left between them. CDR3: CASSSPGLNYGYTF. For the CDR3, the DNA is TGTGCCAGCAGTTCTCCGGGGCTTAACTATGGCTACACCTTC.

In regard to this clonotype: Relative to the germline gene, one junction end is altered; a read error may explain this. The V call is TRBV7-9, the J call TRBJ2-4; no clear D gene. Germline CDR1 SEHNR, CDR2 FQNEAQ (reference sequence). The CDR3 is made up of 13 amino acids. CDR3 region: CAGSLGVGNIQYF. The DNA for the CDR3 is TGTGCCGGCAGCTTAGGCGTGGGAAACATTCAGTACTTC.

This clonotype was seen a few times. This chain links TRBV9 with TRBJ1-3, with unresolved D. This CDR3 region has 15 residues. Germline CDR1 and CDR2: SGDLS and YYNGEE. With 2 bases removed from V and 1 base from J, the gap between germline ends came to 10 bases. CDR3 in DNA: TGTGCCAGCAGCGTGGAAGTCGGTTCTGGAAACACCATATATTTT. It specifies CASSVEVGSGNTIYF.

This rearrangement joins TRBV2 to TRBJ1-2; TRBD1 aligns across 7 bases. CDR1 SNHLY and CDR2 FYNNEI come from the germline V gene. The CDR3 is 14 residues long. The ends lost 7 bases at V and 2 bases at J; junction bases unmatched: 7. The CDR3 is CASNTGQLNYGYTF. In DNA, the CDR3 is TGTGCCAGCAACACGGGACAGCTAAACTATGGCTACACCTTC.

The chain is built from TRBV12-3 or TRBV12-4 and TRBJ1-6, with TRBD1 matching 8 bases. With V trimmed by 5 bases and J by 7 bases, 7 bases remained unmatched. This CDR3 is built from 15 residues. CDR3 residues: CASSRGQGYNSPLHF. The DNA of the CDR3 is TGTGCCAGCAGTCGCGGACAGGGTTACAATTCACCCCTCCACTTT.

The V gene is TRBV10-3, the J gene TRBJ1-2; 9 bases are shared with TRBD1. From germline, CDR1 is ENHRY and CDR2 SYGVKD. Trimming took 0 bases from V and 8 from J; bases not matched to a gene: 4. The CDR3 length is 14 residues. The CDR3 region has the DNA TGTGCCATCAGTGAGTCAGGACAGGGGAACGGCTACACCTTC. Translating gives CAISESGQGNGYTF.

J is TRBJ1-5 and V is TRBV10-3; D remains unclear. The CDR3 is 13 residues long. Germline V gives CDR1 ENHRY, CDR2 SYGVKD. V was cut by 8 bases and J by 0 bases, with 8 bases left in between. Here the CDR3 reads CAISPNSNQPQHF. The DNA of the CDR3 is TGTGCCATCTCTCCGAATAGCAATCAGCCCCAGCATTTT.

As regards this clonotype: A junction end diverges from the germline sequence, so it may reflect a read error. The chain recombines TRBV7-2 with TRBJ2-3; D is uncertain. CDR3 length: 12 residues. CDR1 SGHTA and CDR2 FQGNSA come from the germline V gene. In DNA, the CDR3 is TGTGCCAGCAGCTTAGCAGCAGATGCGCAGTATTTT. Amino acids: CASSLAADAQYF. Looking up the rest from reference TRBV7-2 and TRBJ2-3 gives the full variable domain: GAGVSQSPSNKVTEKGKDVELRCDPISGHTALYWYRQSLGQGLEFLIYFQGNSAPDKSGLPSDRFSAERTGGSVSTLTIQRTQQEDSAVYLCASSLAADAQYFGPGTRLTVL.

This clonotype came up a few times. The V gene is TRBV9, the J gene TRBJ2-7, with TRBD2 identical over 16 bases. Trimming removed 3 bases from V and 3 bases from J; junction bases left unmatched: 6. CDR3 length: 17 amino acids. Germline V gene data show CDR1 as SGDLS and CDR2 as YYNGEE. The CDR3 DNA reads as TGTGCCAGCAGCGGTCCGGGACTAGCGGGGGGGCGCTACGAGCAGTACTTC. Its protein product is CASSGPGLAGGRYEQYF.

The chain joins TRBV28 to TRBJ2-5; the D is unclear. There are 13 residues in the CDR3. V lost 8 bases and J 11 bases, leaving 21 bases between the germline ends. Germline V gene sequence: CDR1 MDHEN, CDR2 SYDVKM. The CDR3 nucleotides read TGTGCCAGCCAATCTCCTCGGGTTCGTGAGCAGTACTTC. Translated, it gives CASQSPRVREQYF.

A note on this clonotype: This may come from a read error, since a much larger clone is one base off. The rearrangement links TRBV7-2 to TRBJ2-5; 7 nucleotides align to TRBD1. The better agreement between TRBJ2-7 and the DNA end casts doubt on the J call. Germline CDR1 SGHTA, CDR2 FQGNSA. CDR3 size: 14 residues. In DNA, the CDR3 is TGTGCCAGCAGCGTTGGAGGACAGGTGCGCGAGCAGTACTTC. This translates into CASSVGGQVREQYF.

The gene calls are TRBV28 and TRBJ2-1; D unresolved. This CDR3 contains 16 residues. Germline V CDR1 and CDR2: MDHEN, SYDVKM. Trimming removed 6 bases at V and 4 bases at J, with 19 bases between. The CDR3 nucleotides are TGTGCCAGCAGCTCCTCTCCTAGAAAACAATACAATGAGCAGTTCTTC. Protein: CASSSSPRKQYNEQFF.

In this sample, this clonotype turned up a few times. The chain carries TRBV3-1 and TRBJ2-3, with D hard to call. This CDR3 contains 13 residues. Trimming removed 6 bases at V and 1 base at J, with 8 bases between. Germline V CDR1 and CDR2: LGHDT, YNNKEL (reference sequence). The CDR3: CASSRRRTDTQYF. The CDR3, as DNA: TGTGCCAGCAGTCGAAGACGCACAGATACGCAGTATTTT.

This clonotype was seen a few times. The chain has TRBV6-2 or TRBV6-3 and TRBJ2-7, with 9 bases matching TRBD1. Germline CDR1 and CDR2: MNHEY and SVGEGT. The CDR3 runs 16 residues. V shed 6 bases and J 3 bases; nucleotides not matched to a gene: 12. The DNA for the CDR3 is TGTGCCAGCAGCATCCCCCCACAGGGGGCTCTCTACGAGCAGTACTTC. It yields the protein CASSIPPQGALYEQYF.

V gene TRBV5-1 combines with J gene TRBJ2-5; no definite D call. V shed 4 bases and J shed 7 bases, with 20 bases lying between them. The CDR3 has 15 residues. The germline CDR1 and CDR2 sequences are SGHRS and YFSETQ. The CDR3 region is CASSHAITPFGTQYF. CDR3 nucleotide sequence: TGCGCCAGCAGCCACGCAATAACCCCTTTTGGGACCCAGTACTTC.

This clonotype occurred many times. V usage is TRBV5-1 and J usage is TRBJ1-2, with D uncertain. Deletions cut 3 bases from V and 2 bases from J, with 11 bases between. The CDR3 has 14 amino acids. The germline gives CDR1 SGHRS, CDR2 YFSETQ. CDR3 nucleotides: TGCGCCAGCAGCTCGGGCCAGACCAACTATGGCTACACCTTC. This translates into CASSSGQTNYGYTF.

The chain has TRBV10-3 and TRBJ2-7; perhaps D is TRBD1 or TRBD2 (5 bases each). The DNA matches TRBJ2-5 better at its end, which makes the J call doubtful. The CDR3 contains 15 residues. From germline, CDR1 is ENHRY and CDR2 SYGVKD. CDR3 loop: CAISDNPRGQETQYF. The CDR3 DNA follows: TGTGCCATCAGTGACAATCCCCGGGGCCAGGAGACCCAGTACTTC.

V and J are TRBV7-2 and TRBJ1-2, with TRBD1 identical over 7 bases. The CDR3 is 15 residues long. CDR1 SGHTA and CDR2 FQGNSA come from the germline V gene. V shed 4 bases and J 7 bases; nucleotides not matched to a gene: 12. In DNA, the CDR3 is TGTGCCAGCAGCTCCCAGACAGGGAATGCCTTTGGCTACACCTTC. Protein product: CASSSQTGNAFGYTF.

The DNA for the CDR3 is TGCAGTGTCCCACCGGGACAAATCGGTAGGAGCTATGGCTACACCTTC. Protein product: CSVPPGQIGRSYGYTF. The V and J genes are TRBV20-1 and TRBJ1-2, with D possibly matching TRBD1 (6 bases). V was pared by 7 bases and J by 4 bases, with 25 bases between. This CDR3 region has 16 residues. Germline CDR1 and CDR2: DFQATT and SNEGSKA (reference sequence).

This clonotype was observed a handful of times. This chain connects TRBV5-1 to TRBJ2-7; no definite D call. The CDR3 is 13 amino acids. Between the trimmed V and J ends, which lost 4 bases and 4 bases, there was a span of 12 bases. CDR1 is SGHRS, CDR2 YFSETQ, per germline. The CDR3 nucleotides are TGCGCCAGCAGCCAACCGGGCTCGTACGAGCAGTACTTC. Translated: CASSQPGSYEQYF.

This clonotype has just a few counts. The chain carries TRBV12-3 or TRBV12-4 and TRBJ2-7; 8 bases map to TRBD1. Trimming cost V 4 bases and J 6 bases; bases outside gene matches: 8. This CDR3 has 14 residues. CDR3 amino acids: CASSSTGQVGEQYF. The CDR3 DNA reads TGTGCCAGCAGTTCCACGGGACAGGTGGGCGAGCAGTACTTC.

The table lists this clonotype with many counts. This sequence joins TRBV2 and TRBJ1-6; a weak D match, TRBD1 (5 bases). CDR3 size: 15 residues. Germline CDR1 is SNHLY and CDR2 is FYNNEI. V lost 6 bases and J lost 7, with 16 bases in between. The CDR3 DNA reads TGTGCCAGCAGGGATCCGAGGGGTTACAATTCACCCCTCCACTTT. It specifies CASRDPRGYNSPLHF.

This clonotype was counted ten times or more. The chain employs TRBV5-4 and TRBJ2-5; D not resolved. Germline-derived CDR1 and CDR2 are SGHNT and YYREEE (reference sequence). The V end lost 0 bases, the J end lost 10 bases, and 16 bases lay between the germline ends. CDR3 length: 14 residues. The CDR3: CASSLGPTTPVQYF. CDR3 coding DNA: TGTGCCAGCAGCTTGGGACCAACCACCCCGGTCCAGTACTTC.

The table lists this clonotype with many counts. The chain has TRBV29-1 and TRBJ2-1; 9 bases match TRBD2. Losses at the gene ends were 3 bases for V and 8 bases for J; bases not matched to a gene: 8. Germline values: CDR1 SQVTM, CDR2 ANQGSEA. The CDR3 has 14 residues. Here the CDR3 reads CSVEGGGAMDEQFF. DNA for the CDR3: TGCAGCGTTGAGGGCGGGGGGGCGATGGATGAGCAGTTCTTC.